A selection of T cell receptor beta chains follows, all from one sample in a study of beta chain features in type 1 diabetes. Method: immunoSEQ multiplex PCR; TCRdb's copy keeps in-frame clones and lacks some. The table lists a few hundred thousand clones, about 12% of them singletons. The sequencing input was naive CD4+ T cells from blood. These receptor sequences come from a man aged 18 to 30 in good health. The conserved cysteine and the conserved F or W are not part of the CDR3 here.

J gene,V gene,CDR3 protein
TRBJ2-7,TRBV18,ASSPQGVSYEQY
TRBJ2-5,TRBV19,ASSGGIEETQY
TRBJ2-1,TRBV10-3,AAKFGGDNEQF
TRBJ2-1,TRBV2,ASSETRVSYNEQF
TRBJ2-1,TRBV4-2,ASSQDAAAQGDEQF
TRBJ2-7,TRBV25-1,ATCGTGQMEQY
TRBJ1-4,TRBV4-2,ASSLARDEKLF
TRBJ2-2,TRBV4-1,ASSQVIAGGGGELF
TRBJ2-5,TRBV5-4,ASSPRAGLKETQY
-,TRBV7-2,ASSFSGKAYEQY
TRBJ2-5,TRBV5-1,ASSQGGGAQETQY
TRBJ2-1,TRBV4-3,ASSQDPRGEQF
TRBJ2-1,TRBV14,ASSQDWLNRRITSYNEQF
TRBJ2-7,TRBV7-2,ASSPGQTSGRYSYEQY
TRBJ2-1,TRBV7-8,ASSALLVVEQF
TRBJ1-5,TRBV30,AWSDQGISNQPQH
TRBJ2-7,TRBV28,ASSLTVYEQY
-,TRBV4-2,ASSQRRDNNYEQY
TRBJ2-1,TRBV6-5,ASRRVNEQF
TRBJ2-5,TRBV5-6,ASSLRAGVRRETQY
TRBJ2-1,TRBV7-9,ASSLVPSAYNEQF
TRBJ2-1,TRBV29-1,SAKRREEDEQF
TRBJ1-1,TRBV5-4,ASSRVGDRGLRAF
TRBJ2-1,TRBV29-1,SVMGQGNYNEQF
TRBJ2-1,TRBV5-4,ASSKTRRQFTYNEQF
TRBJ2-1,TRBV25-1,ASSVGTSGANEQF
TRBJ2-1,TRBV11-1,ASSVRQGLNEQF
TRBJ1-1,TRBV7-2,ASSLEAMNTEAF
TRBJ2-5,TRBV11-1,ASSTGTSGRRYQETQY
TRBJ2-7,TRBV7-2,ASSSLYEQY
TRBJ2-5,TRBV5-6,ASTEGVEETQY
TRBJ2-1,TRBV4-3,ASSPGQGLGTPNEQF
TRBJ2-3,TRBV5-1,ASSLAGQSTDTQY
TRBJ2-1,TRBV25-1,ASSEVRGSGRGEQF
TRBJ2-2,TRBV4-3,ASRARTGITGELF
TRBJ2-1,TRBV7-3,ASSSLAGRYNEQF
TRBJ2-5,TRBV5-1,ASRITGTEPQETQY
TRBJ2-7,TRBV27,ASSFQLSGEQY
TRBJ2-2,TRBV7-3,ASSSSGGNTGELF
TRBJ1-1,TRBV15,ATSRVEGRAF
TRBJ2-7,TRBV30,AWLRDRGHEQY
TRBJ2-1,TRBV28,ASSPGLTSYNEQF
TRBJ1-1,TRBV7-9,ASSTSVNTEAF
TRBJ1-5,TRBV7-6,ASSSQHRFSNQPQH
TRBJ1-5,TRBV7-9,ASSPDRGNQPQH
TRBJ2-5,TRBV5-4,ASSRQIGQETQY